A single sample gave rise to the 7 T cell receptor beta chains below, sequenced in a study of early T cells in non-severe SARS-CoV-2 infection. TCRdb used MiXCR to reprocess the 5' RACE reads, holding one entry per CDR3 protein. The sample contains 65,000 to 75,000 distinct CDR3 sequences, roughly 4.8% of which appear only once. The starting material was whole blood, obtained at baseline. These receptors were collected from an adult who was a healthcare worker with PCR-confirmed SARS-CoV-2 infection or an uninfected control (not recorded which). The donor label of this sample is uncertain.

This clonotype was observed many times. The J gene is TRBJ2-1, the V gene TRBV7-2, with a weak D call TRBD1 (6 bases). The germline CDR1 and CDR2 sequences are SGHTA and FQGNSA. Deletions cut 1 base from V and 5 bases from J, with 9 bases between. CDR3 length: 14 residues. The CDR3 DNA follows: TGTGCCAGCAGCTTAGTGGACAGCCACAATGAGCAGTTCTTC. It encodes CASSLVDSHNEQFF.

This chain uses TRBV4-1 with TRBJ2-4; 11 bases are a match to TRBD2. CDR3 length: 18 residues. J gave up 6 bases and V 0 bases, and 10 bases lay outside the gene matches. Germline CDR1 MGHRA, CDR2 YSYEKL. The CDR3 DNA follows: TGCGCCAGCAGCCAAGAAGTTGGGCTAGCGGGGGGAACAAACATTCAGTACTTC. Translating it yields CASSQEVGLAGGTNIQYF.

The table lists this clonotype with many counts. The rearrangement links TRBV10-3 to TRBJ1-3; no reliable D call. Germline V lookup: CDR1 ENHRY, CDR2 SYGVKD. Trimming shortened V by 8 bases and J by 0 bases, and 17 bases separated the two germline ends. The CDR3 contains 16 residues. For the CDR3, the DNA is TGTGCCATCCGTAGTCTGACGGCCAGCTCTGGAAACACCATATATTTT. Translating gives CAIRSLTASSGNTIYF.

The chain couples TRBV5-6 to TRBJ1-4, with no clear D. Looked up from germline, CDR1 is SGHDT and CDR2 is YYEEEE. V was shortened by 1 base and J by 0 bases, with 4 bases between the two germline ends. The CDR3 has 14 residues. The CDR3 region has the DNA TGTGCCAGCAGCTTGTGGGCAACTAATGAAAAACTGTTTTTT. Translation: CASSLWATNEKLFF. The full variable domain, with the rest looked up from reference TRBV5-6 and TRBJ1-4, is DAGVTQSPTHLIKTRGQQVTLRCSPKSGHDTVSWYQQALGQGPQFIFQYYEEEERQRGNFPDRFSGHQFPNYSSELNVNALLLGDSALYLCASSLWATNEKLFFGSGTQLSVL.

DNA of the CDR3: TGTGCCAGTACCCCCACCACAGGGACCTATGGCTACACCTTC. Translated, it gives CASTPTTGTYGYTF. The chain recombines TRBV19 with TRBJ1-2, with D possibly matching TRBD1 (6 bases). The CDR3 contains 14 residues. Germline V gene lookup returns CDR1 LNHDA and CDR2 SQIVND (reference sequence). The V gene lost 7 bases and the J gene lost 4 bases, with 16 bases spanning the gap.

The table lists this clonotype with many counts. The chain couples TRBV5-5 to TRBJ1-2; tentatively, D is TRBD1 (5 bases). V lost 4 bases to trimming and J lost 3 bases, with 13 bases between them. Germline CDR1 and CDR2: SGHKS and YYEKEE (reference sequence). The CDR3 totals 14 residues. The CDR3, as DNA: TGTGCCAGCAGCGAAAGCAGGGTTGACTATGGCTACACCTTC. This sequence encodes CASSESRVDYGYTF.

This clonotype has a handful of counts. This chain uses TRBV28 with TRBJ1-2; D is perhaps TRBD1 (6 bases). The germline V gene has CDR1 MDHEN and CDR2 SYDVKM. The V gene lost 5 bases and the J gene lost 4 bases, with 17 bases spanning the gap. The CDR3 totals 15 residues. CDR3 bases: TGTGCCAGCAGTACGCATGACAGGAGTTCCTATGGCTACACCTTC. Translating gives CASSTHDRSSYGYTF.